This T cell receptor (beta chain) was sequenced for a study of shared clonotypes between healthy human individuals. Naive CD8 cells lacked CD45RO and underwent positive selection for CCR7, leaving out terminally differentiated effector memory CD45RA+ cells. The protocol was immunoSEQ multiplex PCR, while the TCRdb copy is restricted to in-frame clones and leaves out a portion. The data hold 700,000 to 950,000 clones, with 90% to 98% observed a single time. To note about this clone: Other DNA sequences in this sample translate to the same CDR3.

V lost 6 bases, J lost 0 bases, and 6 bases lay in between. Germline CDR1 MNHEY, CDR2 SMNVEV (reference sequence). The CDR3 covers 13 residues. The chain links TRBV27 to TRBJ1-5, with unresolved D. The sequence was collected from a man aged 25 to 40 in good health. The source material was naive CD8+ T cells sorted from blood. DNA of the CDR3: TGTGCCAGCAGCAAGTATAGCAATCAGCCCCAGCATTTT. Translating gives CASSKYSNQPQHF.